The present T cell receptor (beta chain) was sequenced within a study of post-analysis software for immune sequencing data (dated by TCRdb to about 2015). For context, the study as a whole: Recorded disease courses included relapsing-remitting, secondary progressive and progressive-relapsing multiple sclerosis, with some patients lacking subtype annotation. The patient repertoires were set against ten to eleven previously published healthy control repertoires from donors whose ages ranged from about 6 to 26 years. A subset of samples was prepared in parallel using single-end sample barcoding, then pooled and co-amplified after Illumina adapter ligation. General conclusions and limits of the study: The control group was slightly older than the multiple sclerosis patient group. Significantly higher frequencies in patients than in controls were found for five TRBV segments, including TRBV5-6, TRBV5-1 and TRBV20-1. Direct clustering with F measure revealed strong co-clustering of samples prepared in the same batch, which led to a batch-effect correction. Significantly lower normalized Chao1 diversity was found in multiple sclerosis patients than in controls, suggesting substantial peripheral T-cell clonal expansion.

Turning to this clonotype: Its antigen remains undetermined. No quality values exist for individual bases; no much larger clone is one base distant.

To demonstrate the VDJtools post-analysis software, the study profiled TCR beta repertoires from the peripheral blood of about a dozen young patients with multiple sclerosis. The multiple sclerosis patients were children and adolescents ranging in age from 6 to 15 years. Including the terminal cysteine and phenylalanine, the CDR3 comprises 16 residues. Just the 48-base CDR3 DNA is kept, in frame starting at base 1. V loses 3 bases at its end and J loses 1 base; junction bases beyond the gene matches: 9. The germline V gene supplies CDR1 SGHRS and CDR2 YFSETQ. The method was PCR. The listed sequencing device is Illumina HiSeq 2500. Unique molecular identifiers were incorporated into TCR beta cDNA libraries to reduce PCR and sequencing biases. Roughly 500,000 cDNA molecules were obtained per 1 to 10 million input T cells, so each molecule approximated one T cell. The patient libraries were prepared and sequenced with the same protocol used for the earlier healthy control dataset. Samples belonging to the same batch were prepared together, multiplexed and sequenced on a shared HiSeq lane. The authors' pipeline ran thus. MIGEC was used to process the raw barcoded reads, and molecular identifier groups with only a single read were discarded before consensus assembly and CDR3 extraction. Clonotype tables were post-analysed with VDJtools, and diversity was normalized by down-sampling all datasets to the smallest sample size. Repertoire overlap clustering matched CDR3 amino acid but not nucleotide sequences to correct batch-related cross-sample contamination. In-frame beta chains were kept once TCRdb had trimmed the public reads at Q25 with fastp and called clones with MiXCR. Under each unique CDR3 protein, matching rows form one entry showing the most common genes and DNA. TCRdb's processing, not the authors', yielded these V and J calls. Present in this sample are 450,000 to 650,000 distinct CDR3 sequences, 44% of which were seen just once. The top ten hold under 2% of the sample.

The sequence derives from a girl between 10 and 17 years old with multiple sclerosis. The rearrangement joined TRBV5-1 to TRBJ1-1, with 7 junctional bases fitting TRBD1. Source material: blood. The CDR3: CASSSPVDRKNTEAFF. The sequenced DNA: TGCGCCAGCAGCTCGCCTGTGGACAGGAAGAACACTGAAGCTTTCTTT.